A single sample is the source of the 20 T cell receptor beta chains below, sequenced in a study of T cell responses to AZD1222 COVID-19 vaccine (dated by TCRdb to the early 2020s). The sample's time point label, decoded: baseline before first vaccination. The receptor library was made with the immunoSEQ multiplex PCR assay. The source is immuneACCESS, and TCRdb retained only in-frame sequences with V and J called. Part of the clones is not carried over; for the studies checked, unresolved V genes explain less than half of this, and the remainder is unexplained. The sample table contains 110,000 to 150,000 clones; only one count was recorded for 75% to 90% of them. Clones ranked in the top ten supply under 2% of the sample. The source was peripheral blood, collected on day 0 of AZD1222 vaccination. Receptors were obtained from an adult in good health.

The chain joins TRBV20-1 to TRBJ2-7; D uncertain. Per the germline V gene, CDR1 is DFQATT and CDR2 is SNEGSKA (reference sequence). The V end lost 0 bases, the J end lost 7 bases, and 7 bases lay between the germline ends. The CDR3 is 11 residues long. The CDR3 region is CSARDTGEQYF. The CDR3 nucleotides read TGCAGTGCTAGAGATACTGGAGAGCAGTACTTC.

V gene TRBV30 combines with J gene TRBJ1-4; perhaps TRBD1 as D (5 bases). The CDR3 is 12 amino acids. Germline V CDR1 and CDR2: GTSNPN, SVGIG (reference sequence). The V and J ends lost 2 bases and 8 bases respectively, with 9 bases between them. The CDR3 DNA sequence: TGTGCCTGGAGTTGGGGCAACGAAAAACTGTTTTTT. Its translation is CAWSWGNEKLFF.

CDR3 in amino acids: CASSLGQFATLHF. CDR3 DNA: TGTGCCAGCAGCTTAGGACAGTTCGCCACCCTCCACTTT. The V call is TRBV7-2, the J call TRBJ1-6, with D possibly matching TRBD1 (5 bases). CDR1 is SGHTA, CDR2 FQGNSA, per germline. With 1 base removed from V and 14 bases from J, the gap between germline ends came to 12 bases. This CDR3 has 13 amino acids.

The rearrangement uses TRBV6-4 and TRBJ2-3; 8 nucleotides line up with TRBD2. The CDR3 runs 14 residues. V gave up 5 bases and J gave up 0 bases; unmatched junction bases: 1. The germline CDR1 and CDR2 sequences are MRHNA and SNTAGT. CDR3 protein: CASSPSGSTDTQYF. The CDR3 DNA is TGTGCCAGCAGTCCTAGCGGGAGCACAGATACGCAGTATTTT.

The chain couples TRBV5-1 to TRBJ2-2; 11 bases align to TRBD2. The trim removed 6 bases at V and 5 bases at J, leaving 6 bases unmatched. Germline CDR1 and CDR2: SGHRS and YFSETQ. This CDR3 region has 15 residues. CDR3 DNA sequence: TGCGCCAGCATCGGCGTAGCGGGGGGGACCGGGGAGCTGTTTTTT. Protein sequence: CASIGVAGGTGELFF.

The chain couples TRBV11-2 to TRBJ2-7, with 12 bases matching TRBD2. The CDR3 covers 17 residues. Germline CDR1 and CDR2: SGHAT and FQNNGV. V gave up 2 bases and J gave up 5 bases; unmatched junction bases: 10. The CDR3 is CASSLRLAGGPGNEQYF. The DNA of the CDR3 is TGTGCCAGCAGCTTACGGCTAGCGGGAGGGCCTGGCAACGAGCAGTACTTC.

This clone appeared once. The V gene is TRBV6-5, the J gene TRBJ1-5, with 7 bases matching TRBD1. Looked up from germline, CDR1 is MNHEY and CDR2 is SVGAGI. The CDR3 runs 14 residues. With V trimmed by 4 bases and J by 10 bases, 10 bases remained unmatched. The CDR3 is CASSSTGVVRPQHF. CDR3 nucleotides: TGTGCCAGCAGTTCTACAGGGGTGGTACGACCCCAGCATTTT.

This clone was seen once. The rearrangement uses TRBV5-5 and TRBJ2-5, with no clear D. CDR1 is SGHKS, CDR2 YYEKEE, per germline (reference sequence). The V gene lost 1 base and the J gene lost 4 bases, with 11 bases spanning the gap. The CDR3 length is 14 residues. CDR3 nucleotides: TGTGCCAGCAGCTTGATAGGAGCCCTAGAGACCCAGTACTTC. The encoded protein is CASSLIGALETQYF.

The chain links TRBV7-9 to TRBJ2-5, with TRBD2 matching 13 bases. Germline V lookup: CDR1 SEHNR, CDR2 FQNEAQ (reference sequence). V lost 7 bases, J lost 0 bases, and 2 bases stayed unmatched. This CDR3 comprises 15 residues. The CDR3 nucleotides read TGTGCCAGCACAGGACTAGCGGGGGACCAAGAGACCCAGTACTTC. Protein sequence: CASTGLAGDQETQYF.

This clone was detected only once. The chain couples TRBV27 to TRBJ2-7, with D possibly TRBD2 on 6 matching bases. V lost 5 bases and J 6 bases, leaving 8 bases between the germline ends. This CDR3 contains 11 residues. Germline V lookup: CDR1 MNHEY, CDR2 SMNVEV (reference sequence). For the CDR3, the DNA is TGTGCCAGCAGTCTGGGGGGCGAGCAGTACTTC. As protein: CASSLGGEQYF.

J is TRBJ2-5 and V is TRBV6-1; D is possibly TRBD2 (5 bases). CDR1 and CDR2 (germline): MNHNS, SASEGT. The CDR3 is 15 amino acids. V lost 2 bases and J 2 bases, leaving 12 bases between the germline ends. CDR3 amino acids: CASSETTGGQETQYF. The CDR3, as DNA: TGTGCCAGCAGTGAAACCACGGGCGGGCAAGAGACCCAGTACTTC.

This chain joins TRBV6-5 and TRBJ1-2; D unresolved. The CDR3 totals 15 residues. Trimming pared 3 bases from V and 0 bases from J, leaving 11 bases between. Per germline, CDR1 MNHEY and CDR2 SVGAGI. Here the CDR3 reads CASSYVGQTNYGYTF. As DNA, the CDR3 is TGTGCCAGCAGTTATGTAGGGCAGACTAACTATGGCTACACCTTC.

The chain's CDR3 is CSVEDPRNTEAFF. The CDR3 DNA sequence: TGCAGCGTTGAAGACCCTAGAAACACTGAAGCTTTCTTT. V is TRBV29-1 and J is TRBJ1-1, with no clear D. CDR3 length: 13 amino acids. Germline CDR1 and CDR2: SQVTM and ANQGSEA. Trimming left V 0 bases short and J 2 bases short, with 7 bases between. The full variable domain, with the rest looked up from reference TRBV29-1 and TRBJ1-1, is SAVISQKPSRDICQRGTSLTIQCQVDSQVTMMFWYRQQPGQSLTLIATANQGSEATYESGFVIDKFPISRPNLTFSTLTVSNMSPEDSSIYLCSVEDPRNTEAFFGQGTRLTVV.

DNA of the CDR3: TGTGCCAGCAACCGTGACCGGGAGTTCTACGAGCAGTACTTC. Its protein product is CASNRDREFYEQYF. The genes are TRBV2 and TRBJ2-7, with a weak D call TRBD2 (6 bases). The CDR3 spans 14 residues. The germline gives CDR1 SNHLY, CDR2 FYNNEI. The V and J ends lost 7 bases and 3 bases respectively, with 16 bases between them. The whole variable domain, filled in from reference TRBV2 and TRBJ2-7, reads EPEVTQTPSHQVTQMGQEVILRCVPISNHLYFYWYRQILGQKVEFLVSFYNNEISEKSEIFDDQFSVERPDGSNFTLKIRSTKLEDSAMYFCASNRDREFYEQYFGPGTRLTVT.

This clone was counted a few times. The rearrangement links TRBV28 to TRBJ1-2; 10 bases map to TRBD1. There are 14 residues in the CDR3. Germline values: CDR1 MDHEN, CDR2 SYDVKM. Trimming took 7 bases from V and 1 from J; bases not matched to a gene: 3. The CDR3 sequence is CASTDRGRNYGYTF. CDR3 nucleotide sequence: TGTGCCAGCACCGACAGGGGGCGTAACTATGGCTACACCTTC.

V gene TRBV14 combines with J gene TRBJ2-1, with D unclear. CDR3 length equals 12 residues. CDR1 and CDR2 (germline): SGHDN, FVKESK. Trimming took off 3 bases at V and 10 bases at J, with 10 bases between the two ends. In DNA, the CDR3 is TGTGCCAGCAGCCATTTACTTCGAGAGCAGTTCTTC. It specifies CASSHLLREQFF.

This chain uses TRBV7-9 with TRBJ2-6, with 7 bases identical to TRBD1. V dropped 5 bases and J dropped 3; count of bases not matched to a gene: 16. This CDR3 is 19 amino acids long. Germline CDR1 SEHNR, CDR2 FQNEAQ (reference sequence). The CDR3 coding sequence is TGTGCCAGCAGCCCCCCCAGGAAGGGGGCGCATGGTGGGGCCAACGTCCTGACTTTC. Encoded protein: CASSPPRKGAHGGANVLTF.

The chain carries TRBV18 and TRBJ2-1, with 7 positions matching TRBD2. The CDR3 is 17 residues long. Germline V lookup: CDR1 KGHSH, CDR2 LQKENI. Unmatched junction bases numbered 16, after V lost 3 bases and J lost 8 bases. Written as DNA, the CDR3 is TGTGCCAGCTCACCCACGTCCTTTGCGGGAGCCGTGGATGAGCAGTTCTTC. Translating gives CASSPTSFAGAVDEQFF.

This sequence joins TRBV2 and TRBJ2-2; D ambiguous. Germline CDR1 is SNHLY and CDR2 is FYNNEI. This CDR3 has 12 amino acids. V was cut by 6 bases and J by 3 bases, with 5 bases left in between. DNA of the CDR3: TGTGCCAGCAGGCCCGACACCGGGGAGCTGTTTTTT. It yields the protein CASRPDTGELFF.

This clone has only one observation. The J gene is TRBJ1-1, the V gene TRBV27; a possible D gene is TRBD1 (6 bases). CDR3 length equals 13 residues. V dropped 2 bases and J dropped 4 bases, with 8 bases sitting between them. From germline, CDR1 is MNHEY and CDR2 SMNVEV (reference sequence). The CDR3 DNA reads TGTGCCAGCAGTTTACAGGGGCTCACTGAAGCTTTCTTT. Protein product: CASSLQGLTEAFF.